The 18 T cell receptor beta chains given below trace back to one sample, sequenced in a study of control samples from healthy donors and cancer patients. Here immunoSEQ multiplex PCR was the method, and the copy in TCRdb shows in-frame clones only, minus some. This table holds about 100,000 clones, over 75% found once. Sample: blood. The receptors were sampled from a woman in her 50s in good health.

V usage is TRBV11-2 and J usage is TRBJ2-2; TRBD2 matches at 9 bases. Per the germline V gene, CDR1 is SGHAT and CDR2 is FQNNGV. The trim removed 6 bases at V and 3 bases at J, leaving 5 bases unmatched. The CDR3 runs to 15 residues. The CDR3 spells CASSFSGSDTGELFF. The CDR3 DNA sequence: TGTGCCAGCAGTTTTAGCGGGAGCGACACCGGGGAGCTGTTTTTT.

Concerning this clone itself: Other DNA sequences within the sample encode an identical CDR3. The chain combines TRBV6-5 with TRBJ1-2; D may be TRBD1 (6 bases). Germline V gives CDR1 MNHEY, CDR2 SVGAGI. The ends were cut back, 3 bases at V and 4 bases at J, with 12 bases in the middle. The CDR3 runs to 14 residues. The CDR3 DNA follows: TGTGCCAGCAGTTATCAAACAGGGCCCTATGGCTACACCTTC. Its protein is CASSYQTGPYGYTF.

V usage is TRBV7-9 and J usage is TRBJ2-5, with 7 bases that match TRBD2. The CDR3 sequence is 13 residues long. Trimming took 6 bases from V and 4 from J; bases not matched to a gene: 5. CDR1 and CDR2 (germline): SEHNR, FQNEAQ (reference sequence). For the CDR3, the DNA is TGTGCCAGCAGGGGATGGGAGGGAGAGACCCAGTACTTC. Translating gives CASRGWEGETQYF.

This chain links TRBV5-1 with TRBJ2-7; D could derive from TRBD1 or TRBD2 (5 bases each). The CDR3 loop spans 15 amino acids. V gave up 0 bases and J gave up 3 bases, with 13 bases separating them. Germline loops: CDR1 SGHRS, CDR2 YFSETQ. CDR3 sequence: CASSLDPGTIYEQYF. In nucleotides, the CDR3 is TGCGCCAGCAGCTTGGACCCCGGGACCATCTACGAGCAGTACTTC.

V and J are TRBV14 and TRBJ1-2; 9 nucleotides line up with TRBD1. Germline CDR1 reads SGHDN; CDR2 reads FVKESK. CDR3 length: 16 amino acids. Germline trimming cut 1 base from V and 5 bases from J; bases unmatched to any gene: 8. CDR3 amino acids: CASSQGGTGRSYGYTF. Here the CDR3 DNA reads TGTGCCAGCAGCCAAGGGGGGACAGGGCGAAGTTATGGCTACACCTTC.

This chain uses TRBV4-1 with TRBJ2-6, with D possibly being TRBD2 (5 bases). V was clipped by 2 bases and J by 0 bases, with 17 bases between them. CDR1 is MGHRA and CDR2 is YSYEKL in the germline V gene. The CDR3 totals 19 residues. CDR3 coding DNA: TGCGCCAGCAGCCAACAGTCCGGGAACAGCTTCTCTGGGGCCAACGTCCTGACTTTC. This gives the protein CASSQQSGNSFSGANVLTF.

The DNA for the CDR3 is TGTGCCAGTAGTAGGCTTTGGGGAGGTCCGGCCCTCCACTTT. Encoded protein: CASSRLWGGPALHF. V and J are TRBV19 and TRBJ1-6; no clear D gene. Germline V CDR1 and CDR2: LNHDA, SQIVND (reference sequence). This CDR3 has 14 amino acids. V lost 4 bases and J 14 bases, leaving 18 bases between the germline ends.

The J gene is TRBJ2-7, the V gene TRBV12-3 or TRBV12-4, with D uncertain. This CDR3 is built from 11 residues. V lost 5 bases, J lost 3 bases, and 5 bases lay in between. The CDR3 DNA sequence: TGTGCCAGCAGTGAGAGCTACGAGCAGTACTTC. Its protein product is CASSESYEQYF.

V usage is TRBV18 and J usage is TRBJ2-7, with 10 bases lining up with TRBD2. Looked up from germline, CDR1 is KGHSH and CDR2 is LQKENI. This CDR3 has 14 amino acids. V lost 5 bases to trimming and J lost 4 bases; unmatched junction nucleotides: 5. This CDR3 is CASSGTSGTYEQYV. The DNA of the CDR3 is TGTGCCAGCTCAGGAACTAGCGGGACTTACGAGCAGTACGTC.

The rearrangement joins TRBV30 to TRBJ1-2, with 7 bases aligning to TRBD1. The junction had 9 bases not matched to a gene; V was cut back by 7 bases and J by 4 bases. Per the germline V gene, CDR1 is GTSNPN and CDR2 is SVGIG (reference sequence). The CDR3 is made up of 13 amino acids. CDR3: CAFRTGHPYGYTF. CDR3 sequence (DNA): TGTGCCTTCCGGACAGGTCACCCCTATGGCTACACCTTC.

The chain has TRBV7-2 and TRBJ2-3; D is perhaps TRBD1 (5 bases). Looked up from germline, CDR1 is SGHTA and CDR2 is FQGNSA. This CDR3 spans 15 amino acids. V lost 2 bases, J lost 2 bases, and 11 bases lay in between. This chain's CDR3 is CASSLRQLSTDTQYF. CDR3 in DNA: TGTGCCAGCAGCTTACGACAGTTATCCACAGATACGCAGTATTTT. The variable domain in full, completed from reference TRBV7-2 and TRBJ2-3, reads GAGVSQSPSNKVTEKGKDVELRCDPISGHTALYWYRQSLGQGLEFLIYFQGNSAPDKSGLPSDRFSAERTGGSVSTLTIQRTQQEDSAVYLCASSLRQLSTDTQYFGPGTRLTVL.

The V call is TRBV7-2, the J call TRBJ2-5; the D gene is possibly TRBD2 (5 bases). Germline CDR1 and CDR2: SGHTA and FQGNSA. The CDR3 is 15 residues long. Trimming took 3 bases from V and 3 from J, leaving 14 bases between them. The CDR3 nucleotides are TGTGCCAGCAGCTTCGATGAAACGGGGAAAGAGACCCAGTACTTC. Amino acids: CASSFDETGKETQYF.

The rearrangement links TRBV5-4 to TRBJ2-2, with TRBD2 identical over 10 bases. V lost 2 bases to trimming and J lost 7 bases; unmatched junction nucleotides: 11. The CDR3 sequence is 17 residues long. CDR1 is SGHNT and CDR2 is YYREEE in the germline V gene (reference sequence). The chain's CDR3 is CASSLKTLAGVVGELFF. The CDR3 bases are TGTGCCAGCAGCTTAAAAACCCTAGCGGGAGTAGTCGGGGAGCTGTTTTTT.

The genes are TRBV11-2 and TRBJ2-3; no definite D call. Germline V lookup: CDR1 SGHAT, CDR2 FQNNGV. Trimming pared 1 base from V and 6 bases from J, leaving 8 bases between. The CDR3 is 13 residues long. The CDR3 DNA is TGTGCCAGCAGCTTAGTACGACGGGATACGCAGTATTTT. Encoded protein: CASSLVRRDTQYF. The variable domain in full, with the rest retrieved from reference TRBV11-2 and TRBJ2-3, is EAGVAQSPRYKIIEKRQSVAFWCNPISGHATLYWYQQILGQGPKLLIQFQNNGVVDDSQLPKDRFSAERLKGVDSTLKIQPAKLEDSAVYLCASSLVRRDTQYFGPGTRLTVL.

The chain's CDR3 is CASLPVRGGNTEAFF. CDR3 in DNA: TGTGCCAGCCTCCCCGTAAGGGGCGGGAACACTGAAGCTTTCTTT. The chain employs TRBV27 and TRBJ1-1, with a tentative D call TRBD1 (5 bases). The CDR3 length is 15 residues. Trimming took off 8 bases at V and 1 base at J, with 17 bases between the two ends. CDR1 and CDR2 (germline): MNHEY, SMNVEV (reference sequence).

This chain connects TRBV6-5 to TRBJ1-1; D is unclear. The CDR3 is 14 amino acids. CDR1 MNHEY and CDR2 SVGAGI come from the germline V gene. Trimming stripped 7 bases from V and 2 bases from J, with 14 bases between. The CDR3 bases are TGTGCCAGCATAGAGTATGGCGGCAACACTGAAGCTTTCTTT. This codes for CASIEYGGNTEAFF.

The chain combines TRBV2 with TRBJ2-7; 11 bases are shared with TRBD2. CDR1 and CDR2 from the germline V gene are SNHLY and FYNNEI. CDR3 size: 13 residues. After removal of 8 bases from V and 4 bases from J, the junction contained 4 bases not matched to a gene. The CDR3 is CASGRLAGYEQYF. The CDR3 nucleotides read TGTGCCAGCGGCCGACTAGCGGGGTACGAGCAGTACTTC.

V and J are TRBV6-5 and TRBJ2-1, with 7 bases matching TRBD2. The CDR3 consists of 14 residues. J lost 8 bases, V lost 3 bases, and 7 bases had no gene match. The germline V gene has CDR1 MNHEY and CDR2 SVGAGI. CDR3 DNA: TGTGCCAGCAGTTATAGGCAGCGGGGCGATGAGCAGTTCTTC. Residues: CASSYRQRGDEQFF.